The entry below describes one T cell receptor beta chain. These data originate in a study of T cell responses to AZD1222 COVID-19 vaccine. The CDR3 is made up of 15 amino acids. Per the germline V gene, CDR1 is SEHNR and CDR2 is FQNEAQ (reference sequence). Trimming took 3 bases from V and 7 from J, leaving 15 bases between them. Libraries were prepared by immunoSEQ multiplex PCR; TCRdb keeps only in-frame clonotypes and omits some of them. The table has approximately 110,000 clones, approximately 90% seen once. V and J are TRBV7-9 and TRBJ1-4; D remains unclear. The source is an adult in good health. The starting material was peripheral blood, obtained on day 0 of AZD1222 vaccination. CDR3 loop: CASSFTIGSGEKLFF. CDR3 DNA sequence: TGTGCCAGCAGCTTTACGATTGGGAGTGGTGAAAAACTGTTTTTT.